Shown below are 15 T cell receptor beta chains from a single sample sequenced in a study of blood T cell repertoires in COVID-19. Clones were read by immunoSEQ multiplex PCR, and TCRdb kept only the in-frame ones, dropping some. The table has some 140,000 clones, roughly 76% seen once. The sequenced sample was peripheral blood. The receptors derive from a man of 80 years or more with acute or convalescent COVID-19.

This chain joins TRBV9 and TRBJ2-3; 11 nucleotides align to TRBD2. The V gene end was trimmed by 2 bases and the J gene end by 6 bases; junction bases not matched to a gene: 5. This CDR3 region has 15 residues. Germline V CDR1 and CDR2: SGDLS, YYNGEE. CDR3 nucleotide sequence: TGTGCCAGCAGCGTGCTAGCGGGGGGCCTCGATACGCAGTATTTT. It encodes CASSVLAGGLDTQYF.

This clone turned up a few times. The CDR3 region is CASSLSEGAGGPYEQYF. DNA of the CDR3: TGTGCCAGCAGTTTATCGGAGGGGGCAGGAGGGCCCTACGAGCAGTACTTC. The J gene is TRBJ2-7, the V gene TRBV27, with D possibly TRBD1 on 7 matching bases. Germline CDR1 reads MNHEY; CDR2 reads SMNVEV (reference sequence). This CDR3 contains 17 residues. V lost 0 bases, J lost 2 bases, and 17 bases lay in between.

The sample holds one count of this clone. The CDR3 nucleotides read TGTGCCAGCAGCGTGGGACAGGGGACCCCCAATGAGCAGTTCTTC. It specifies CASSVGQGTPNEQFF. V and J are TRBV7-2 and TRBJ2-1; the match to TRBD1 covers 10 bases. With V trimmed by 5 bases and J by 6 bases, 7 bases remained unmatched. CDR1 is SGHTA, CDR2 FQGNSA, per germline. This CDR3 spans 15 amino acids.

The CDR3 loop reads CASSPGHHNEKLFF. The CDR3 DNA sequence: TGTGCCAGCAGTCCGGGACACCATAATGAAAAACTGTTTTTT. V is TRBV6-5 and J is TRBJ1-4, with D possibly TRBD1 on 6 matching bases. CDR1 is MNHEY and CDR2 is SVGAGI in the germline V gene. V lost 5 bases and J lost 4, with 11 bases in between. The CDR3 covers 14 residues.

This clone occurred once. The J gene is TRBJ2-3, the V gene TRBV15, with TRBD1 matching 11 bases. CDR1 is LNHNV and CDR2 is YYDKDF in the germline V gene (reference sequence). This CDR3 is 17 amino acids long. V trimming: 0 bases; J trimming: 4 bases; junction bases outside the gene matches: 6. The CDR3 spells CATSRDEGTGGPDTQYF. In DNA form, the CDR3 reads TGTGCCACCAGCAGAGATGAGGGGACAGGGGGACCAGATACGCAGTATTTT. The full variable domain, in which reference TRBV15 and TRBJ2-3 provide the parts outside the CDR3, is DAMVIQNPRYQVTQFGKPVTLSCSQTLNHNVMYWYQQKSSQAPKLLFHYYDKDFNNEADTPDNFQSRRPNTSFCFLDIRSPGLGDTAMYLCATSRDEGTGGPDTQYFGPGTRLTVL.

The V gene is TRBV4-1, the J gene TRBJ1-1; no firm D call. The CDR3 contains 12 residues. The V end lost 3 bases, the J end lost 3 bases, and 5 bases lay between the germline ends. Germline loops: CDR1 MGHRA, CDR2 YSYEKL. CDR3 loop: CASSQSDTEAFF. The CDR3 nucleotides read TGCGCCAGCAGCCAGTCGGACACTGAAGCTTTCTTT.

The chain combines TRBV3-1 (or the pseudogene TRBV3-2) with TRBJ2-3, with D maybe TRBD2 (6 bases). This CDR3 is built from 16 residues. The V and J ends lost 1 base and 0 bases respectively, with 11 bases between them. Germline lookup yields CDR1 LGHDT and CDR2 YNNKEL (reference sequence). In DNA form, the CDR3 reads TGTGCCAGCAGCCAAGGGGGTCGGGAGAGCACAGATACGCAGTATTTT. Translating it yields CASSQGGRESTDTQYF.

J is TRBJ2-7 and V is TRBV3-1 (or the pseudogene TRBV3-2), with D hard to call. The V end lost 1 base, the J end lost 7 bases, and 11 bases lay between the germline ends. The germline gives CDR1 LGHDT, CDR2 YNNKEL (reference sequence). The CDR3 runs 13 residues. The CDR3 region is CASSQGGIGEQYF. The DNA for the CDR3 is TGTGCCAGCAGCCAAGGAGGAATAGGTGAGCAGTACTTC.

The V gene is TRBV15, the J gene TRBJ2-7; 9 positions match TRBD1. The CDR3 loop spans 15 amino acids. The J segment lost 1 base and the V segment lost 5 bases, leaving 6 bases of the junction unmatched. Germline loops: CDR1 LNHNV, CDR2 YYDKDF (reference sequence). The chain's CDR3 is CATSDRTGASYEQYF. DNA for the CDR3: TGTGCCACCAGCGACCGGACAGGGGCTTCCTACGAGCAGTACTTC.

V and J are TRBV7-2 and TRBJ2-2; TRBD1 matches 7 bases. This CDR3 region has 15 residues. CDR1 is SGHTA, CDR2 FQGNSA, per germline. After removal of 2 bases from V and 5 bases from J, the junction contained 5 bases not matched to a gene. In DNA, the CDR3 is TGTGCCAGCAGCTTATGGCAGGGGGTTACCGGGGAGCTGTTTTTT. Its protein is CASSLWQGVTGELFF.

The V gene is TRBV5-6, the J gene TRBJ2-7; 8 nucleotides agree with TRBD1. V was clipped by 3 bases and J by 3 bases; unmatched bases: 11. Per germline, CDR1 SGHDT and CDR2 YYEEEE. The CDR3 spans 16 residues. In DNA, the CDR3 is TGTGCCAGCAGCTGGGAGGCAGGGGGCGGTGGCTACGAGCAGTACTTC. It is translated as CASSWEAGGGGYEQYF.

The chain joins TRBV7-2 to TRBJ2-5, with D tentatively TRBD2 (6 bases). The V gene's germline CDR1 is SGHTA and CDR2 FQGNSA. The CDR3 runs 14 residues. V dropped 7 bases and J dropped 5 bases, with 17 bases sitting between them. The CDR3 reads CASTSLRGWETQYF. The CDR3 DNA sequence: TGTGCCAGCACCTCATTACGGGGGTGGGAGACCCAGTACTTC.

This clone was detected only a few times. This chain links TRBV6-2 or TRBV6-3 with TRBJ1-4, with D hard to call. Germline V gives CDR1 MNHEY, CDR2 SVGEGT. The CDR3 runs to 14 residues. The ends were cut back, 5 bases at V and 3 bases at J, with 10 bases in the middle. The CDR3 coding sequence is TGTGCCAGCAGTACAGAAAACTCTAATGAAAAACTGTTTTTT. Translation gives CASSTENSNEKLFF.

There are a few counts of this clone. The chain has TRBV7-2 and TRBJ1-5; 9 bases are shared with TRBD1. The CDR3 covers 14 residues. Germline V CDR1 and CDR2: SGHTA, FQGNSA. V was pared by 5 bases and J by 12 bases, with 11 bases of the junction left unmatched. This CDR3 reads CASSPNNRGQVQHF. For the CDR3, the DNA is TGTGCCAGCAGCCCCAATAACAGGGGGCAGGTCCAGCATTTT.

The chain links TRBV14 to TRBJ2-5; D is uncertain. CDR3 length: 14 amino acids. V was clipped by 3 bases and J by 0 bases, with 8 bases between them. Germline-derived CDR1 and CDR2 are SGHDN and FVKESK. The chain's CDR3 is CASSQGRYQETQYF. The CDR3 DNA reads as TGTGCCAGCAGCCAGGGCAGGTACCAAGAGACCCAGTACTTC.